What follows are 17 T cell receptor beta chains derived from one specimen sequenced in a study of neurological immune-mediated disorders (dated by TCRdb to between 2018 and 2020). Library method: 5' RACE. Sequenced on an Illumina HiSeq 2500. Through fastp at Q25 and MiXCR, TCRdb rebuilt clones from the public reads, retaining in-frame beta chains. When rows share a CDR3 protein, they turn into one entry using the most common DNA and genes. The sample table shows about 66,000 distinct CDR3 sequences, and roughly 4.5% are seen once. The ten largest clones add up to roughly 2.2% of the sample. Sequences were obtained from PBMCs. Receptors were obtained from a woman aged 70-85 years with multiple sclerosis.

In its sample, this clonotype was seen many times. The chain recombines TRBV29-1 with TRBJ2-5; D may be TRBD1 (6 bases). Trimming removed 4 bases from V and 3 bases from J, with 9 bases in between. CDR3 size: 12 residues. Germline V gives CDR1 SQVTM, CDR2 ANQGSEA. In DNA, the CDR3 is TGCAGCGTTGTGGCAGGGGAAGAGACCCAGTACTTC. Its protein product is CSVVAGEETQYF.

This clonotype has a handful of counts. The CDR3 loop reads CAARRENTEAFF. CDR3 DNA sequence: TGTGCCGCCCGCAGGGAGAACACTGAAGCTTTCTTT. The chain recombines TRBV12-3 or TRBV12-4 with TRBJ1-1; possibly TRBD1 for D (5 bases). V lost 11 bases and J lost 1, with 11 bases in between. CDR3 length equals 12 residues.

This clonotype was counted between two and nine times. This rearrangement joins TRBV6-5 to TRBJ1-1; no definite D call. V gave up 2 bases and J gave up 8 bases, with 6 bases separating them. The CDR3 loop spans 11 amino acids. Germline V gene lookup returns CDR1 MNHEY and CDR2 SVGAGI. The CDR3 is CASSYGMEAFF. The CDR3, as DNA: TGTGCCAGCAGTTACGGGATGGAAGCTTTCTTT.

This clonotype was counted many times. V gene TRBV7-9 combines with J gene TRBJ2-1, with TRBD1 as a possible D gene (5 bases). This CDR3 has 13 residues. Germline values: CDR1 SEHNR, CDR2 FQNEAQ (reference sequence). Trimming left V 5 bases short and J 11 bases short, with 16 bases between. In DNA form, the CDR3 reads TGTGCCAGCAGCCCGTCGAAGGGGTCTCAGCAGTTCTTC. Protein product: CASSPSKGSQQFF.

The rearrangement joins TRBV12-3 or TRBV12-4 to TRBJ2-3; 9 nucleotides align to TRBD1. Trimming cost V 6 bases and J 8 bases; bases outside gene matches: 12. The CDR3 has 15 amino acids. Here the CDR3 DNA reads TGTGCCAGCAGCCCCCCCGGGACAGGGAGTACTACGCAGTATTTT. Amino acid sequence: CASSPPGTGSTTQYF.

This clonotype has a count of ten or more. V and J are TRBV7-3 and TRBJ2-1; 8 bases match TRBD2. Germline values: CDR1 SGHTA, CDR2 FQGTGA. CDR3 length: 14 residues. V lost 5 bases and J lost 6; bases outside the gene matches: 6. The CDR3 is CASSPGGAPNEQFF. DNA for the CDR3: TGTGCCAGCAGCCCCGGGGGGGCTCCCAATGAGCAGTTCTTC.

This clonotype has a count of ten or more. The V and J genes are TRBV20-1 and TRBJ2-3; 16 bases align to TRBD2. V lost 4 bases, J lost 11 bases, and 12 bases stayed unmatched. In germline, CDR1 is DFQATT, CDR2 SNEGSKA (reference sequence). This CDR3 is 16 amino acids long. CDR3 region: CSATPGLAGGLPGQYF. The CDR3 nucleotides are TGCAGTGCTACTCCGGGACTAGCGGGAGGGCTTCCGGGGCAGTATTTT.

On this clonotype itself: A read error may account for a junction end that differs from germline. The chain uses TRBV7-7 and TRBJ2-5, with D tentatively TRBD1 (6 bases). Germline loops: CDR1 SSHAT, CDR2 FNYEAQ (reference sequence). The CDR3 sequence is 15 residues long. The CDR3 DNA reads as TGTGCTAGCAGCTTAGCCTACAGGGCCCAAGAGACCCAGTACTTC. Its protein is CASSLAYRAQETQYF.

This clonotype was recorded at least ten times. The chain employs TRBV29-1 and TRBJ1-1, with no clear D. V gave up 4 bases and J gave up 1 base, with 13 bases separating them. Germline V gene data show CDR1 as SQVTM and CDR2 as ANQGSEA. This CDR3 region has 14 residues. CDR3 in amino acids: CSVAEGSANTEAFF. The DNA for the CDR3 is TGCAGCGTTGCGGAGGGCTCAGCGAACACTGAAGCTTTCTTT. Filled out from reference TRBV29-1 and TRBJ1-1, the complete variable domain reads SAVISQKPSRDICQRGTSLTIQCQVDSQVTMMFWYRQQPGQSLTLIATANQGSEATYESGFVIDKFPISRPNLTFSTLTVSNMSPEDSSIYLCSVAEGSANTEAFFGQGTRLTVV.

This clonotype showed up many times. This rearrangement joins TRBV20-1 to TRBJ1-1, with 12 bases aligning to TRBD1. CDR1 is DFQATT, CDR2 SNEGSKA, per germline (reference sequence). J lost 8 bases, V lost 0 bases, and 10 bases had no gene match. This CDR3 is 16 amino acids long. The CDR3 reads CSARDVNLGQGAEAFF. The CDR3 coding sequence is TGCAGTGCTAGAGATGTTAATTTGGGACAGGGGGCCGAAGCTTTCTTT.

This chain joins TRBV10-3 and TRBJ1-4; D is ambiguous. Germline loops: CDR1 ENHRY, CDR2 SYGVKD. The V gene lost 5 bases and the J gene lost 0 bases, with 10 bases spanning the gap. The CDR3 sequence is 15 residues long. The CDR3 DNA reads as TGTGCCATCAGTCCACAGCCAACAACTAATGAAAAACTGTTTTTT. This translates into CAISPQPTTNEKLFF.

This clonotype was seen repeatedly, ten times or more. This chain joins TRBV7-2 and TRBJ2-5, with 7 bases identical to TRBD2. The CDR3 runs to 15 residues. Germline V gives CDR1 SGHTA, CDR2 FQGNSA. V lost 6 bases, J lost 5 bases, and 12 bases stayed unmatched. CDR3 sequence: CASRQTSPRVETQYF. CDR3 nucleotides: TGTGCCAGCAGACAGACTAGCCCCAGGGTGGAGACCCAGTACTTC.

Many counts were recorded for this clonotype. The CDR3 DNA reads TGCGCCAGCAGCTTAGCAGCGGGAGAAGAGACCCAGTACTTC. Translated, it gives CASSLAAGEETQYF. The rearrangement links TRBV5-1 to TRBJ2-5; 8 nucleotides line up with TRBD2. The trim removed 2 bases at V and 3 bases at J, leaving 3 bases unmatched. The germline CDR1 and CDR2 sequences are SGHRS and YFSETQ. CDR3 length: 14 residues.

The chain is built from TRBV15 and TRBJ1-1; D is uncertain. CDR3 length: 15 amino acids. The germline CDR1 and CDR2 sequences are LNHNV and YYDKDF (reference sequence). V shed 3 bases and J shed 7 bases, with 18 bases lying between them. CDR3: CATSSGRELEREAFF. The CDR3 coding sequence is TGTGCCACCAGCAGCGGTAGGGAGCTTGAACGTGAAGCTTTCTTT.

This clonotype was detected a few times. This chain links TRBV20-1 with TRBJ2-3; D gene ambiguous. Trimming took off 3 bases at V and 0 bases at J, with 4 bases between the two ends. Germline values: CDR1 DFQATT, CDR2 SNEGSKA (reference sequence). The CDR3 has 12 amino acids. The chain's CDR3 is CSASPSTDTQYF. CDR3 in DNA: TGCAGTGCTAGCCCGAGCACAGATACGCAGTATTTT.

This clonotype was recorded at least ten times. CDR3 nucleotides: TGTGCCAGCAGAGACGGGACAGGGGGCAAGAAGGGGGCTGAAGCTTTCTTT. Its translation is CASRDGTGGKKGAEAFF. This chain connects TRBV5-5 to TRBJ1-1; TRBD1 matches at 12 bases. The germline CDR1 and CDR2 sequences are SGHKS and YYEKEE (reference sequence). This CDR3 comprises 17 residues. V shed 5 bases, J shed 6 bases, and the junction held 14 bases outside the gene matches.

This clonotype was detected many times. The chain is built from TRBV19 and TRBJ2-7, with TRBD2 as a possible D gene (7 bases). V was shortened by 5 bases and J by 0 bases, with 11 bases between the two germline ends. The CDR3 has 14 amino acids. Per germline, CDR1 LNHDA and CDR2 SQIVND (reference sequence). As DNA, the CDR3 is TGTGCCAGTAGTGGGGGGGCCAACTCCTACGAGCAGTACTTC. It specifies CASSGGANSYEQYF.